This record covers a single T cell receptor beta chain. This clone was counted a few times. No cognate antigen has been identified for it. No quality values exist for individual bases; no much larger clone is one base distant. This sample stems from a study of Tregs in tolerant kidney transplant recipients (dated by TCRdb to the late 2010s). About the full investigation: Before combined kidney and bone marrow transplantation, this study identified donor-specific regulatory T cells using TCRbeta sequencing and then followed those same cells after transplant.

What the authors observed across the whole study: Expanding Tregs with activated donor B cells appeared to identify the most biologically relevant and donor-specific TCRbeta repertoire. Biological reproducibility was not examined directly, but technical replication error appeared to be minimal. Because only a small number of patients were included, the study had limitations, and the results will need to be validated in larger populations as well as under other immunosuppression protocols. Because the PCR primers were changed over time for some patients, nucleotide-level comparison could not be performed across the samples from those patients. Donor-specific Treg expansion was found to exceed global Treg expansion in tolerant patients, suggesting antigen-driven rather than nonspecific expansion.

The time point label, as the study defines it: 6 months after combined kidney and bone marrow transplant. The transplants used related donors with nonmyeloablative bone marrow transplantation, and mixed chimerism in the human trials was transient. Unstimulated Tregs (CD4+CD25+CD127-), CD4+ non-Tregs (CD4+CD25-), CD4 and CD8 cells were FACS-sorted from thawed PBMCs. The patients were a few recipients of combined kidney and bone marrow transplants from the ITN036ST trial, and samples were available only for these trial subjects. Healthy control blood was processed by Ficoll density gradient to PBMCs and cryopreserved; patient PBMCs were collected before and after transplant. According to the germline V gene (reference sequence), CDR1 reads LNHDA and CDR2 reads SQIVND. The CDR3, from cysteine to phenylalanine, totals 13 residues. Only the CDR3 DNA stays, 39 bases, in frame from base 1. The junction shows trimming of 1 base on V and 10 bases on J, plus 11 bases between the germline ends.

Genomic DNA was extracted from sorted cells with the QIAGEN DNeasy Blood and Tissue Kit for TCRbeta CDR3 sequencing. High-throughput TCRbeta CDR3 sequencing, including PCR amplification with bias correction and internal controls, was performed commercially through immunoSEQ. Per the source publication's procedure: Unique productive TCRbeta sequences were defined by CDR3 nucleotide sequence where primers matched, and otherwise by CDR3 amino acid sequence together with Vbeta and Jbeta genes. Sorting error was corrected by removing sequences shared between sorted populations at a frequency ratio of 2:1 or less, and the remaining shared sequences were assigned to the higher population. Donor-reactive sequences were defined as at least 5-fold expanded in CFSE-low cells versus unstimulated cells, with frequency of at least 0.01% in CFSE-low cells. Repertoire divergence was quantified by Jensen-Shannon divergence calculated from the top 100 TCRbeta sequences ranked by frequency. For samples with multiple sequencing runs, sorting error was corrected separately for each run before the runs were pooled. TCRdb limited this immuneACCESS table to in-frame rearrangements with V and J called. A share of clones is missing; checked studies link under half to unresolved V genes, and the rest is unexplained. The V and J calls and the clone size are those of that table, but D and trimming were determined from the DNA. A total of some 21,000 clones appear in this sample, about 85% of them only once. The ten largest clones add up to over 20% of the sample.

Specimen: CD8+ T cells from blood (PBMCs), collected 6 months after the transplant. The sequence links TRBV19 to TRBJ1-5; the D gene is perhaps TRBD1, on 6 matching bases. The sequence was obtained from a human patient who received a combined kidney and bone marrow transplant. After a transplant, the donor of the graft may account for some T cells. This receptor has the CDR3 CASSIVIGGPQHF. The DNA is as follows: TGTGCCAGTAGTATAGTAATTGGGGGCCCCCAGCATTTT.